These 19 T cell receptor beta chains share one sample of origin, sequenced in a study of naive and memory T cell subsets. An oligonucleotide containing a UMI was ligated to the 3' end of TCR cDNA. Amplification of ligated cDNA took four PCR rounds with SP2 and nested alpha and beta constant primers. TCRdb re-analysed the 5' RACE reads in MiXCR, keeping a single row per CDR3 protein. Of 55,000 to 65,000 distinct CDR3 sequences in the sample, approximately 8.5% were seen once. Receptors originate from a female donor in good health.

This clonotype was picked up a small number of times. V and J are TRBV6-6 and TRBJ2-5, with a weak D call TRBD1 (6 bases). V was shortened by 2 bases and J by 4 bases, with 14 bases between the two germline ends. CDR3 length: 15 residues. Germline values: CDR1 MNHNY, CDR2 SVGAGI (reference sequence). In DNA, the CDR3 is TGTGCCAGCAGTTACCCGGTCGGACAGAGAGAGACCCAGTACTTC. Translating it yields CASSYPVGQRETQYF.

This clonotype was seen repeatedly, ten times or more. J is TRBJ2-7 and V is TRBV4-1; no clear D gene. Trimming cost V 3 bases and J 0 bases, with 12 bases left between them. This CDR3 is built from 15 residues. From germline, CDR1 is MGHRA and CDR2 YSYEKL. CDR3 nucleotide sequence: TGCGCCAGCAGCCATGGACGGTCGAGCTCCTACGAGCAGTACTTC. Protein: CASSHGRSSSYEQYF.

This clonotype has ten or more counts. The CDR3 region has the DNA TGTGCCAGCAGCATCAACTCCGGGACAGAAGCTTTCTTT. Translated, it gives CASSINSGTEAFF. The rearrangement uses TRBV11-2 and TRBJ1-1, with D maybe TRBD1 (6 bases). V lost 5 bases to trimming and J lost 8 bases, with 15 bases between them. Germline-derived CDR1 and CDR2 are SGHAT and FQNNGV. The CDR3 runs 13 residues.

This clonotype has more than one count but fewer than ten. This rearrangement joins TRBV3-1 to TRBJ2-1, with a possible D match to TRBD2 (6 bases). The V end lost 0 bases, the J end lost 0 bases, and 6 bases lay between the germline ends. Germline values: CDR1 LGHDT, CDR2 YNNKEL (reference sequence). This CDR3 contains 15 residues. CDR3 protein: CASSQDGSSYNEQFF. In DNA form, the CDR3 reads TGTGCCAGCAGCCAAGACGGGAGCTCCTACAATGAGCAGTTCTTC.

This clonotype was seen only a few times. The V gene is TRBV6-1, the J gene TRBJ1-2; D unclear. Looked up from germline, CDR1 is MNHNS and CDR2 is SASEGT. The CDR3 spans 13 residues. Trimming took off 2 bases at V and 7 bases at J, with 11 bases between the two ends. In DNA form, the CDR3 reads TGTGCCAGCAGTGAATGGCAGGATGGTGGCTACACCTTC. This translates into CASSEWQDGGYTF.

The sample holds many counts of this clonotype. The CDR3 DNA follows: TGCGCCAGCAGCTTGGCTCCAGGGGGCACAGATACGCAGTATTTT. It codes for CASSLAPGGTDTQYF. The V gene is TRBV5-1, the J gene TRBJ2-3; D possibly corresponds to TRBD1 (6 bases). The CDR3 consists of 15 residues. V lost 0 bases to trimming and J lost 1 base, with 9 bases between them. From germline, CDR1 is SGHRS and CDR2 YFSETQ.

This clonotype was seen only a few times. This sequence joins TRBV9 and TRBJ1-5; D unclear. Germline V gene sequence: CDR1 SGDLS, CDR2 YYNGEE. The ends were cut back, 0 bases at V and 4 bases at J, with 11 bases in the middle. This CDR3 contains 15 residues. CDR3 coding DNA: TGTGCCAGCAGCGTAGGCGGCAGCAAGAATCAGCCCCAGCATTTT. It translates to CASSVGGSKNQPQHF.

At least ten counts were recorded for this clonotype. V gene TRBV10-3 combines with J gene TRBJ1-5, with TRBD1 as a possible D gene (6 bases). Germline V gene lookup returns CDR1 ENHRY and CDR2 SYGVKD. Trimming left V 10 bases short and J 3 bases short, with 13 bases between. This CDR3 is 13 amino acids long. The CDR3 loop reads CASQRTDNQPQHF. The CDR3 DNA sequence: TGTGCCAGTCAGAGGACAGACAATCAGCCCCAGCATTTT.

This clonotype was counted at least ten times. V gene TRBV5-1 combines with J gene TRBJ2-1, with TRBD1 identical over 8 bases. The CDR3 length is 15 residues. With V trimmed by 4 bases and J by 6 bases, 9 bases remained unmatched. Germline loops: CDR1 SGHRS, CDR2 YFSETQ. The CDR3: CASSQPLTGGNEQFF. The CDR3 DNA sequence: TGCGCCAGCAGCCAGCCATTAACAGGGGGCAATGAGCAGTTCTTC.

This clonotype was seen ten or more times. The chain has TRBV7-3 and TRBJ1-1; D gene unclear. The CDR3 spans 13 residues. Germline CDR1 SGHTA, CDR2 FQGTGA. Trimming took off 8 bases at V and 2 bases at J, with 12 bases between the two ends. The CDR3 protein is CASSAQVNTEAFF. The CDR3 DNA reads as TGTGCCAGCTCCGCGCAGGTAAACACTGAAGCTTTCTTT.

CDR3 in amino acids: CAIGRDGSTDTQYF. CDR3 DNA sequence: TGTGCCATCGGCAGGGACGGTAGCACAGATACGCAGTATTTT. The chain uses TRBV10-3 and TRBJ2-3; D is tentatively TRBD1 or TRBD2 (5 bases each). The CDR3 extends over 14 amino acids. V was cut by 8 bases and J by 0 bases, with 12 bases left in between. In germline, CDR1 is ENHRY, CDR2 SYGVKD.

This clonotype was seen repeatedly, ten times or more. The chain uses TRBV18 and TRBJ2-1; 11 bases align to TRBD2. The trim removed 8 bases at V and 5 bases at J, leaving 8 bases unmatched. Germline V gene sequence: CDR1 KGHSH, CDR2 LQKENI. The CDR3 spans 15 residues. The CDR3 DNA is TGTGCCAGCCTGACTAGCGGGACCAATAACAATGAGCAGTTCTTC. Amino acids: CASLTSGTNNNEQFF.

The chain links TRBV19 to TRBJ2-2, with 7 bases fitting TRBD2. The CDR3 runs to 15 residues. V shed 5 bases and J 4 bases; nucleotides not matched to a gene: 7. Looked up from germline, CDR1 is LNHDA and CDR2 is SQIVND (reference sequence). The CDR3: CASSLGGRGTGELFF. For the CDR3, the DNA is TGTGCCAGTAGTTTGGGCGGGAGAGGCACCGGGGAGCTGTTTTTT.

This chain links TRBV7-9 with TRBJ1-6, with D unresolved. The germline CDR1 and CDR2 sequences are SEHNR and FQNEAQ (reference sequence). This CDR3 region has 14 residues. The germline V and J ends were trimmed by 5 bases and 5 bases, with 10 bases remaining between them. The CDR3 is CASSKNNNNSPLHF. As DNA, the CDR3 is TGTGCCAGCAGCAAGAACAACAATAATTCACCCCTCCACTTT.

This clonotype came up a few times. The chain joins TRBV12-3 or TRBV12-4 to TRBJ2-2, with TRBD2 identical over 7 bases. Trimming removed 5 bases from V and 0 bases from J; junction bases left unmatched: 6. The CDR3 covers 16 residues. The CDR3 here is CASSPQLAANTGELFF. CDR3 nucleotides: TGTGCCAGCAGTCCTCAGCTAGCGGCGAACACCGGGGAGCTGTTTTTT.

The chain carries TRBV4-1 and TRBJ1-5; D gene unclear. The germline V and J ends were trimmed by 4 bases and 1 base, with 11 bases remaining between them. The CDR3 covers 15 residues. Germline CDR1 MGHRA, CDR2 YSYEKL. The CDR3 DNA is TGCGCCAGCAGCCCCCACTTCGAAAGCAATCAGCCCCAGCATTTT. Its translation is CASSPHFESNQPQHF.

This clonotype has a handful of counts. V and J are TRBV11-3 and TRBJ2-5; 9 nucleotides agree with TRBD1. CDR1 is SGHNT and CDR2 is YENEEA in the germline V gene. With 5 bases clipped from V and 5 bases from J, the junction kept 12 bases outside the gene matches. The CDR3 runs 16 residues. This CDR3 reads CASSAEGQGSTETQYF. CDR3 sequence (DNA): TGTGCCAGCAGCGCCGAGGGACAGGGCTCCACGGAGACCCAGTACTTC.

This chain links TRBV10-3 with TRBJ2-7; D not resolved. This CDR3 has 11 residues. V was pared by 4 bases and J by 4 bases, with 5 bases between. Germline CDR1 and CDR2: ENHRY and SYGVKD. The CDR3 DNA follows: TGTGCCATCAGTGGCGTTTACGAGCAGTACTTC. Protein sequence: CAISGVYEQYF.

This chain links TRBV25-1 with TRBJ1-1; no clear D. CDR1 is MGHDK, CDR2 SYGVNS, per germline. CDR3 length equals 12 residues. V was clipped by 6 bases and J by 0 bases, with 5 bases between them. In DNA form, the CDR3 reads TGTGCCAGCAGATACTTGAACACTGAAGCTTTCTTT. Its translation is CASRYLNTEAFF. The variable domain in full, with the rest retrieved from reference TRBV25-1 and TRBJ1-1, is EADIYQTPRYLVIGTGKKITLECSQTMGHDKMYWYQQDPGMELHLIHYSYGVNSTEKGDLSSESTVSRIRTEHFPLTLESARPSHTSQYLCASRYLNTEAFFGQGTRLTVV.